The TCR beta chain under discussion was sequenced for a study of tumor and adjacent non-tumor tissue in lung cancer. CDR3 length: 12 residues. From germline, CDR1 is MNHEY and CDR2 SVGEGT. A modified ARM-PCR protocol with three rounds of nested PCR amplified TCRbeta. TCRdb independently ran MiXCR on the multiplex PCR reads; one entry per CDR3 protein. The sample lists about 68,000 distinct CDR3 sequences, roughly 60% occurring once. Of note for this clonotype: Its antigen is undetermined. A read error may explain this, as a much larger clone is one base away.

No cell sorting was done before RNA was extracted from the tissue. Study results and caveats: Tumor TCR diversity, when higher, was linked to shorter survival.

The chain has TRBV6-2 or TRBV6-3 and TRBJ1-5; D remains ambiguous. Sequencing was carried out using lung tumor tissue. This receptor was taken from a middle-aged man with non-small cell lung cancer. Written as DNA, the CDR3 is TGTGCCAGCAGAGCTCCATATCAGTCCCAGCATTTT. Its translation: CASRAPYQSQHF.